What follows is one TCR beta chain and its context. Its target is not known. The sample originates from a study of cytomegalovirus exposure and HLA in healthy donors. The study's findings and limits: Specific recognition of CMV antigens was confirmed in vitro for a few chains (all CMV-associated). V- and J-gene trimming in TCR beta was tied to a missense DCLRE1C variant by an analysis performed later. A later analysis associated under 20,000 TCR beta sequences with HLA alleles at a 0.05 false discovery rate.

PCR was performed using 60 Vbeta and 13 Jbeta primers. This table comes from immunoSEQ multiplex PCR, and its TCRdb copy is limited to in-frame clones, with some not included. The profile shows roughly 140,000 clones, roughly four fifths of them singletons. The CDR3 is 14 amino acids. Deletions cut 4 bases from V and 0 bases from J, with 8 bases between. Germline V gene sequence: CDR1 SGHRS, CDR2 YFSETQ. As for the donors, each was a healthy bone marrow donor. This TCR was sampled from a man in his forties in good health and CMV-seropositive. The V call is TRBV5-1, the J call TRBJ1-5, with a tentative D call TRBD1 (5 bases). The sequenced material came from PBMCs. Written as DNA, the CDR3 is TGCGCCAGCAGCGCCGACAGTAGCAATCAGCCCCAGCATTTT. It specifies CASSADSSNQPQHF.